This T cell receptor (beta chain) was recorded in a study of blood T cell repertoires in COVID-19. The overall study: Material from acute and convalescent COVID-19 was sourced from the United States, Italy and Spain. T cells, B-cell-depleted T cells, or PBMCs supplied cDNA or gDNA.

In the study's own analysis: Estimates of nucleated cell counts were drawn from the amplification of reference gene primers. Clones were sequenced by immunoSEQ multiplex PCR, and TCRdb holds only the in-frame ones, with some missing. That table supplies the V and J calls and clone size; D and trimming were determined from the DNA. The repertoire includes about 55,000 clones, roughly 80% of them detected once, and roughly 2% sits in the top ten. Material for sequencing was peripheral blood. This clonotype was sampled from an older woman with acute or convalescent COVID-19.

The CDR3 here is CASSIADSGSYEQYF. For the CDR3, the DNA is TGTGCCAGCAGTATAGCGGATTCTGGGTCCTACGAGCAGTACTTC. The genes are TRBV28 and TRBJ2-7; possible D gene TRBD2, 6 bases. Germline loops: CDR1 MDHEN, CDR2 SYDVKM. The CDR3 runs 15 residues. V lost 5 bases and J lost 1, with 15 bases in between.